A single sample gave rise to the 8 T cell receptor beta chains below, sequenced in a study of blood T cell repertoires in COVID-19. The table came from immunoSEQ multiplex PCR; TCRdb's copy has only in-frame clones and leaves some out. The table includes roughly 160,000 clones, about 88% detected once. Source material: PBMCs or T cells enriched from blood (not recorded which). Receptors originate from a woman aged 50 to 65 who had recovered from COVID-19.

This sequence joins TRBV19 and TRBJ1-1, with D unclear. V shed 3 bases and J shed 1 base, with 6 bases lying between them. This CDR3 region has 13 residues. Germline V lookup: CDR1 LNHDA, CDR2 SQIVND (reference sequence). This CDR3 reads CASSILANTEAFF. CDR3 in DNA: TGTGCCAGTAGTATTTTAGCGAACACTGAAGCTTTCTTT.

This sequence joins TRBV7-2 and TRBJ1-4; no reliable D call. From germline, CDR1 is SGHTA and CDR2 FQGNSA. The CDR3 loop spans 12 amino acids. Trimming removed 5 bases from V and 6 bases from J, with 7 bases in between. The CDR3 nucleotides are TGTGCCAGCAGCCGGGTGGATGAAAAACTGTTTTTT. This codes for CASSRVDEKLFF.

This chain links TRBV7-9 with TRBJ2-1, with TRBD2 matching 13 bases. CDR3 length equals 18 residues. The trim removed 4 bases at V and 0 bases at J, leaving 6 bases unmatched. Germline V gene data show CDR1 as SEHNR and CDR2 as FQNEAQ (reference sequence). CDR3: CASSSLGTSGASYNEQFF. The CDR3 DNA follows: TGTGCCAGCAGCTCGCTCGGGACTAGCGGGGCCTCCTACAATGAGCAGTTCTTC.

In DNA form, the CDR3 reads TGCGCCAGCAGCCCAACCCGGCGACAGGGGGCTGGCGGCTACACCTTC. Translated, it gives CASSPTRRQGAGGYTF. The rearrangement uses TRBV4-1 and TRBJ1-2; 10 bases map to TRBD1. Per the germline V gene, CDR1 is MGHRA and CDR2 is YSYEKL. V lost 4 bases to trimming and J lost 8 bases; unmatched junction nucleotides: 13. This CDR3 region has 16 residues.

This clone has a single count. J is TRBJ2-6 and V is TRBV27; D is perhaps TRBD1 (5 bases). The CDR3 has 16 amino acids. Germline V lookup: CDR1 MNHEY, CDR2 SMNVEV (reference sequence). The V end was cut by 4 bases, the J end by 2 bases, with 12 bases between. The CDR3 DNA reads TGTGCCAGCAGTTCCTCTCAGGGTCCTGGGGCCAACGTCCTGACTTTC. It specifies CASSSSQGPGANVLTF.

The CDR3 nucleotides read TGTGCCACCCGAGGGGCGGGGCGTCCTGGCTACACCTTC. It translates to CATRGAGRPGYTF. The rearrangement joins TRBV15 to TRBJ1-2; D might be TRBD1 (5 bases). Trimming left V 8 bases short and J 7 bases short, with 17 bases between. Per germline, CDR1 LNHNV and CDR2 YYDKDF (reference sequence). The CDR3 sequence is 13 residues long.

The chain has TRBV5-8 and TRBJ1-1; 9 bases fit TRBD1. Trimming cost V 0 bases and J 2 bases; bases outside gene matches: 8. Germline V CDR1 and CDR2: SGHTS, YDEGEE. The CDR3 spans 17 residues. CDR3 protein: CASSLDATGGPNTEAFF. The CDR3 DNA is TGTGCCAGCAGCTTGGATGCGACAGGGGGACCAAACACTGAAGCTTTCTTT. Drawing the rest from reference TRBV5-8 and TRBJ1-1, the complete variable domain is EAGVTQSPTHLIKTRGQQATLRCSPISGHTSVYWYQQALGLGLQFLLWYDEGEERNRGNFPPRFSGRQFPNYSSELNVNALELEDSALYLCASSLDATGGPNTEAFFGQGTRLTVV.

J is TRBJ2-3 and V is TRBV9; the match to TRBD2 covers 13 bases. CDR1 SGDLS and CDR2 YYNGEE come from the germline V gene. V gave up 0 bases and J gave up 11 bases; unmatched junction bases: 6. The CDR3 spans 15 residues. CDR3 bases: TGTGCCAGCAGCGTAGGACTAGCGGGAGGAGTTGGGCAGTATTTT. Translating gives CASSVGLAGGVGQYF.